This T cell receptor beta chain was captured by sequencing in a study of CD8+ T cells in alopecia areata (dated by TCRdb to 2017 to 2018). As for the study more broadly: Treated patients were enrolled in an open-label pilot trial of oral tofacitinib, 5 to 10 mg twice daily, for moderate-to-severe alopecia areata. Patients received tofacitinib for 6 to 18 months and were then followed off drug for 6 months to check for delayed response and recurrence. For the treated patients, the SALT score, which quantifies what percentage of scalp surface area is affected, served as the measure of disease severity. High-throughput TCRbeta sequencing was used to examine T cell clonal expansion in alopecia areata in both the C3H/HeJ mouse model and human patients. Human TCRbeta sequencing covered scalp tissue and sorted CD4+ and CD8+ peripheral blood T cells from patchy and totalis/universalis alopecia areata patients and healthy controls. Tofacitinib-treated patients had biopsies at baseline and at 4 and 24 weeks of treatment, with a later scalp biopsy in several patients. Scalp clonality was compared among normal scalp (n=4), patchy alopecia areata scalp (n=8), and alopecia totalis/universalis scalp (n=8). RNA was extracted with the PAXgene miRNA kit for fixed scalp, the miRNeasy kit for PBMCs, and the RNeasy kit for mouse skin. TCRbeta CDR3 regions were amplified by immunoSEQ multiplex PCR using 35 Vbeta forward and 13 Jbeta reverse primers. Broad study findings and their caveats: Many expanded lesional clones persisted in scalp and blood during tofacitinib treatment, which may partly explain relapse after stopping treatment. Because the treated cohort was small and included a single nonresponder, larger studies are needed to assess links between baseline CD8+ expansion and response. Scalp clonality and the number of expanded CD8+ clones among the top 100 scalp clones were significantly decreased by tofacitinib. TCR sequences shared between patients were less clear than in mice, possibly partly because of HLA diversity in the patient population. Unlike mouse skin, which is dominated by gammadelta T cells, normal human skin has resident alphabeta T cells that are also sequenced, and this complicates analysis of the scalp TCR repertoire. Higher clonality and more expanded CD8+ clones were observed in lesional scalp than in normal scalp, particularly in alopecia totalis/universalis, a finding suggestive of antigenic drive.

Receptor libraries were prepared by the immunoSEQ multiplex PCR assay. For TCR sequencing, RNA was extracted from every sample and reverse transcribed into cDNA to serve as template. SuperScript III was used to make first-strand cDNA, primed with a 2:1 mix of oligo-dT and random hexamers. A synthetic immune receptor repertoire was used to assess amplification bias, and residual bias was removed computationally. For the original study's pipeline: Raw reads were preprocessed for error removal, and CDR3 was defined according to IMGT conventions as running from the conserved cysteine to phenylalanine. Clonality was computed as 1 minus the Shannon entropy, with the entropy normalized by log2 of the number of productive unique TCRs. Scalp TCRbeta sequences were cross-referenced with sorted blood CD4 and CD8 repertoires so that the CD4 or CD8 identity of scalp clones could be inferred. The table was pulled from immuneACCESS by TCRdb, which kept in-frame rearrangements only. Such tables lose some clones; where checked, under half of the loss comes from unresolved V genes, and the rest has no known cause. That table is the source of V, J and clone size, and D and trimming were worked out from the DNA. The sample contains about 140,000 clones, 82% of them found a single time. The biggest ten clones account for around 25% of the sample.

Comments on this clone: The antigen this receptor binds is unknown. Mismatch with germline at one junction end may stem from a read error.

The sample's time point label is to be understood as: around 4 weeks on oral tofacitinib. This specimen's treatment or condition label, per the study, means: oral pan-JAK inhibitor, 5-10 mg twice daily. From alopecia areata patients, peripheral blood was collected along with lesional scalp punch biopsies. PBMCs were separated by density centrifugation and stained for CD3, CD4 and CD8, after which CD4+ and CD8+ T cells were sorted on a FACSAria. The input for sequencing was CD8+ T cells sorted from blood, taken at week 4, from a patient treated with tofacitinib. The TCR originated in a human donor with alopecia areata.

The nucleotide sequence is TGTGCCAGCAGTCCGTCAGGTCGGGGCTCCTGCAATGAGCAGTTCTTC. Its coded protein is CASSPSGRGSCNEQFF. The receptor chain draws on TRBV7-3 and TRBJ2-1; the D gene could be either TRBD1 or TRBD2, each agreeing at 5 bases. From cysteine to phenylalanine, the CDR3 is 16 amino acids long. Only CDR3 DNA remains: 48 bases, in frame from the first base. Looking up the germline V gene yields CDR1 SGHTA and CDR2 FQGTGA. Reference TRBV7-3 and TRBJ2-1 genes cover what lies past the CDR3, so the full variable domain is GAGVSQTPSNKVTEKGKYVELRCDPISGHTALYWYRQSLGQGPEFLIYFQGTGAADDSGLPNDRFFAVRPEGSVSTLKIQRTERGDSAVYLCASSPSGRGSCNEQFFGPGTRLTVL.